The source of this T cell receptor beta chain is a study of T cell changes during pregnancy in multiple sclerosis. Produced via immunoSEQ multiplex PCR; TCRdb's table is partial and in-frame only. Here the sample spans 25,000 to 30,000 clones, about 91% being singletons. This clone was seen once. Germline CDR1 reads SGHRS; CDR2 reads YFSETQ. The CDR3 totals 13 residues. V was pared by 4 bases and J by 11 bases, with 11 bases of the junction left unmatched. The J gene is TRBJ1-1, the V gene TRBV5-1, with 7 bases identical to TRBD1. This specimen was CD4+ T cells from peripheral blood mononuclear cells, taken in the second trimester of pregnancy. This receptor was obtained from a female donor with multiple sclerosis, enrolled in a pregnancy study. The CDR3 protein is CASSEGTAHGAFF. In DNA form, the CDR3 reads TGCGCCAGCAGCGAAGGGACAGCCCACGGGGCTTTCTTT.